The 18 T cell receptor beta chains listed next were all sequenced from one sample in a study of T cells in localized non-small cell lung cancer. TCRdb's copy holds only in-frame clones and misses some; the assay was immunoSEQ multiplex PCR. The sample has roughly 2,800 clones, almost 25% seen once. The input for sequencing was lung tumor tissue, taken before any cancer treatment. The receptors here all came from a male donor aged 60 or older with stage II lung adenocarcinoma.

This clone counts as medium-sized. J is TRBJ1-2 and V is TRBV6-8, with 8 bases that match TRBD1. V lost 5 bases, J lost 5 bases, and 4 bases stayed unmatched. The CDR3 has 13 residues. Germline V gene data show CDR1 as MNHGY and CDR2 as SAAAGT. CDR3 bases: TGTGCCAGCAGTGGAACAGGGGGTTATGGCTACACCTTC. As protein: CASSGTGGYGYTF.

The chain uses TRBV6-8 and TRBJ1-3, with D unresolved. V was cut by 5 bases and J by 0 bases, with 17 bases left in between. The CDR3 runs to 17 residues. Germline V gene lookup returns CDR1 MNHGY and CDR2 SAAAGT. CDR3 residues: CASSDRARIASGNTIYF. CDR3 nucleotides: TGTGCCAGCAGTGATAGGGCTCGGATCGCCTCTGGAAACACCATATATTTT.

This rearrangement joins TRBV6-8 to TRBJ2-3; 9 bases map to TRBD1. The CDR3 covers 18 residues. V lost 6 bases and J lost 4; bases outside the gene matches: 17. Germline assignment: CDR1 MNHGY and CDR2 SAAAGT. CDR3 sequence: CASSFPGQGLVHADTQYF. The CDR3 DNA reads TGTGCCAGCAGCTTCCCGGGACAGGGTTTGGTCCATGCAGATACGCAGTATTTT.

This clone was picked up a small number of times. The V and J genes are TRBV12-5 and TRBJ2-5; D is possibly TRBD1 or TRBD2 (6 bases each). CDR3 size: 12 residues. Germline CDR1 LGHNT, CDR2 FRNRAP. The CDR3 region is CASTGASETQYF. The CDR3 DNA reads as TGTGCCAGCACGGGGGCAAGTGAGACCCAGTACTTC.

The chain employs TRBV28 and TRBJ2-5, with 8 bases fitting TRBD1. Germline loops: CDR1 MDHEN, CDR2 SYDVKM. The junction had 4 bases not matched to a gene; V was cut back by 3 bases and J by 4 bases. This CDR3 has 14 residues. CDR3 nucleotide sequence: TGTGCCAGCAGTTTGTCCAGGGGGCTAGAGACCCAGTACTTC. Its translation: CASSLSRGLETQYF.

The DNA of the CDR3 is TGTGCCTGGAGTAGATCCGGGATGACCGAGACCCAGTACTTC. The encoded protein is CAWSRSGMTETQYF. The rearrangement uses TRBV30 and TRBJ2-5; perhaps TRBD2 as D (5 bases). The CDR3 sequence is 14 residues long. Germline V gene lookup returns CDR1 GTSNPN and CDR2 SVGIG (reference sequence). The V end lost 2 bases, the J end lost 5 bases, and 15 bases lay between the germline ends.

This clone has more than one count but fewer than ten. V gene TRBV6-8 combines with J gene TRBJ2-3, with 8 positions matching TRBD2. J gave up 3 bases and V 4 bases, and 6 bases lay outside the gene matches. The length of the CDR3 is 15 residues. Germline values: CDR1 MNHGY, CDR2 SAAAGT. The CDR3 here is CASSFLAGYTDTQYF. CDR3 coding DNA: TGTGCCAGCAGTTTCTTAGCGGGGTATACAGATACGCAGTATTTT.

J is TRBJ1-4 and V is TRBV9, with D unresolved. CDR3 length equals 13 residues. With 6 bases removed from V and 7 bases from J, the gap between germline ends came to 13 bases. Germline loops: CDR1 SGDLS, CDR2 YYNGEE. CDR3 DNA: TGTGCCAGCAACGAGGCTGAGATTGAAAAACTGTTTTTT. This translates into CASNEAEIEKLFF.

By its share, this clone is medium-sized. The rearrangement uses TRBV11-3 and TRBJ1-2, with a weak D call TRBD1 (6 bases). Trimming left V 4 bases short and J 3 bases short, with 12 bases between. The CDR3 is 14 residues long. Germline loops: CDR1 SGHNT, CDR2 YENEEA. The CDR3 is CASSWGAGDYGYTF. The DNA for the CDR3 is TGTGCCAGCAGCTGGGGGGCAGGTGACTATGGCTACACCTTC.

The CDR3 sequence: CASSPTPGTGFHGYTF. The CDR3 DNA sequence: TGTGCCAGCAGTCCGACCCCCGGGACAGGGTTCCATGGCTACACCTTC. The rearrangement uses TRBV6-8 and TRBJ1-2; TRBD1 agrees at 9 bases. Losses at the gene ends were 5 bases for V and 6 bases for J; bases not matched to a gene: 13. Looked up from germline, CDR1 is MNHGY and CDR2 is SAAAGT. The CDR3 is 16 residues long.

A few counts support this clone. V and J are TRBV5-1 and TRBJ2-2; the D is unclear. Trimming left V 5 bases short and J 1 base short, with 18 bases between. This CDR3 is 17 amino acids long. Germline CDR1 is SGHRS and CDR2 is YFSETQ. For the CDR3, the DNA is TGCGCCAGCAGTGAGGCCGGGCTGGCTCTGAACACCGGGGAGCTGTTTTTT. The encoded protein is CASSEAGLALNTGELFF.

CDR3 bases: TGTGCCAGCAGCCAGTACAGGGGGCGCGTGTCCTACGAGCAGTACTTC. It yields the protein CASSQYRGRVSYEQYF. J is TRBJ2-7 and V is TRBV11-3; TRBD1 aligns across 9 bases. The V segment lost 5 bases and the J segment 1 base; nucleotides outside the gene matches: 9. CDR3 length: 16 residues. The V gene's germline CDR1 is SGHNT and CDR2 YENEEA.

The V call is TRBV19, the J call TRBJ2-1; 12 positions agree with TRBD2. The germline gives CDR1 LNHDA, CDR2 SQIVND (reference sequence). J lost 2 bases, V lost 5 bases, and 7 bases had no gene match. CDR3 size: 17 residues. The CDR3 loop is CASSGLAGGRTYNEQFF. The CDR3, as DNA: TGTGCCAGTAGTGGCCTAGCGGGAGGGCGGACCTACAATGAGCAGTTCTTC.

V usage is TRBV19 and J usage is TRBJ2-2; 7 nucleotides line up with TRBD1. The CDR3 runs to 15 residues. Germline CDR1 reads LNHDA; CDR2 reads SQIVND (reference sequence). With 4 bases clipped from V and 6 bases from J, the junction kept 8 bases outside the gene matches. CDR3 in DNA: TGTGCCAGTAGTACCCCGAGGACAGGTTCCGGGGAGCTGTTTTTT. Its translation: CASSTPRTGSGELFF.

CDR3 nucleotide sequence: TGCAGCGTTGAAGGCGGACCAGACACAGCCCAACAAGAGACCCAGTACTTC. It specifies CSVEGGPDTAQQETQYF. The gene calls are TRBV29-1 and TRBJ2-5; D ambiguous. Germline V gene sequence: CDR1 SQVTM, CDR2 ANQGSEA. This CDR3 has 17 amino acids. V was trimmed by 1 base and J by 2 bases, leaving 20 bases between them.

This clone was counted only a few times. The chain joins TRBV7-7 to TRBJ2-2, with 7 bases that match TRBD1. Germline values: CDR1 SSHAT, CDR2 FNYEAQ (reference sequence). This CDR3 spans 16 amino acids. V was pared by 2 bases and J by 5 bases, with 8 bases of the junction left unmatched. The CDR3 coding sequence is TGTGCCAGCAGCTTAAGACAGGGTGCCCAGACCGGGGAGCTGTTTTTT. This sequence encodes CASSLRQGAQTGELFF.

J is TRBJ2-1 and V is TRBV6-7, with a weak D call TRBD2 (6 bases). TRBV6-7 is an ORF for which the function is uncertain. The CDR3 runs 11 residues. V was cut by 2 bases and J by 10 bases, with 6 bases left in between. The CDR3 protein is CASSYLAEQFF. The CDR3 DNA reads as TGTGCCAGCAGTTACCTAGCGGAGCAGTTCTTC.

The CDR3 DNA reads as TGTGCCAGTAGTCGGGACAGGGAGAACGAAAAACTGTTTTTT. This sequence encodes CASSRDRENEKLFF. This chain connects TRBV19 to TRBJ1-4; 9 bases match TRBD1. Germline trimming cut 5 bases from V and 8 bases from J; bases unmatched to any gene: 6. Germline loops: CDR1 LNHDA, CDR2 SQIVND (reference sequence). This CDR3 region has 14 residues.